A single sample is the source of the 25 T cell receptor beta chains below, sequenced in a study of T cell responses to AZD1222 COVID-19 vaccine. The assay was immunoSEQ multiplex PCR, and TCRdb's table has in-frame clones only and misses some. The sample has about 140,000 clones; about 88% are singletons. The material sequenced was peripheral blood, taken 28 days after the second AZD1222 dose. These receptors originate from an adult who received the AZD1222 COVID-19 vaccine.

The chain carries TRBV4-2 and TRBJ1-1; D uncertain. This CDR3 is 15 amino acids long. The V end lost 2 bases, the J end lost 3 bases, and 13 bases lay between the germline ends. The germline V gene encodes CDR1 LGHNA and CDR2 YNFKEQ. The DNA of the CDR3 is TGTGCCAGCAGCCAATGGGAGACGGGAGACACTGAAGCTTTCTTT. Its protein product is CASSQWETGDTEAFF.

V usage is TRBV6-6 and J usage is TRBJ1-5; D may be TRBD1 (6 bases). CDR1 MNHNY and CDR2 SVGAGI come from the germline V gene (reference sequence). The length of the CDR3 is 14 residues. V gave up 4 bases and J gave up 5 bases, with 12 bases separating them. The CDR3 DNA follows: TGTGCCAGCAGTTTACAGGGTTTTGATCAGCCCCAGCATTTT. Protein sequence: CASSLQGFDQPQHF.

This chain links TRBV27 with TRBJ2-5; D remains ambiguous. V was shortened by 3 bases and J by 6 bases, with 5 bases between the two germline ends. This CDR3 contains 11 residues. Germline CDR1 and CDR2: MNHEY and SMNVEV (reference sequence). The CDR3 sequence: CASSLGKTQYF. DNA for the CDR3: TGTGCCAGCAGTTTGGGAAAGACCCAGTACTTC.

V and J are TRBV3-1 (or the pseudogene TRBV3-2) and TRBJ2-7; tentatively, D is TRBD2 (7 bases). The CDR3 is 13 amino acids. Germline CDR1 LGHDT, CDR2 YNNKEL (reference sequence). Trimming took 5 bases from V and 3 from J, leaving 11 bases between them. In nucleotides, the CDR3 is TGTGCCAGCAGCGGGAGGGGGGTCTACGAGCAGTACTTC. Translating it yields CASSGRGVYEQYF.

The chain uses TRBV5-1 and TRBJ2-7; D is unclear. This CDR3 spans 15 amino acids. Per the germline V gene, CDR1 is SGHRS and CDR2 is YFSETQ. V lost 2 bases, J lost 5 bases, and 17 bases lay in between. The DNA for the CDR3 is TGCGCCAGCAGCTTCCGGGCACGAATATTCGACGAGCAGTACTTC. Encoded protein: CASSFRARIFDEQYF.

This chain connects TRBV19 to TRBJ2-2, with 7 bases aligning to TRBD1. The CDR3 runs to 17 residues. The V segment lost 10 bases and the J segment 5 bases; nucleotides outside the gene matches: 19. Germline V gene lookup returns CDR1 LNHDA and CDR2 SQIVND (reference sequence). The CDR3 loop is CATPRDSNPHGTGELFF. For the CDR3, the DNA is TGTGCCACCCCCCGGGACAGTAATCCGCATGGAACCGGGGAGCTGTTTTTT.

This chain uses TRBV7-3 with TRBJ2-1, with D perhaps TRBD1 (6 bases). Trimming removed 4 bases from V and 9 bases from J, with 13 bases in between. Germline CDR1 SGHTA, CDR2 FQGTGA. The CDR3 sequence is 13 residues long. CDR3 in amino acids: CASSSTGFGEQFF. The CDR3 nucleotides are TGTGCCAGCAGCTCAACAGGGTTCGGTGAGCAGTTCTTC.

The count of this clone is one. The V call is TRBV4-1, the J call TRBJ2-1; 8 positions agree with TRBD2. V shed 5 bases, J shed 0 bases, and the junction held 6 bases outside the gene matches. CDR1 is MGHRA and CDR2 is YSYEKL in the germline V gene. There are 16 residues in the CDR3. The DNA for the CDR3 is TGCGCCAGCAGCGCCAGCGGGGGCCTCTCCTACAATGAGCAGTTCTTC. It translates to CASSASGGLSYNEQFF.

J is TRBJ2-7 and V is TRBV5-5; no clear D gene. Trimming stripped 4 bases from V and 1 base from J, with 3 bases between. The CDR3 covers 11 residues. Germline-derived CDR1 and CDR2 are SGHKS and YYEKEE (reference sequence). Here the CDR3 DNA reads TGTGCCAGCAGCCGTTCCTACGAGCAGTACTTC. This sequence encodes CASSRSYEQYF.

The CDR3 sequence is CASKGLNQPQHF. CDR3 DNA sequence: TGTGCCAGCAAGGGACTAAATCAGCCCCAGCATTTT. This chain joins TRBV27 and TRBJ1-5, with a tentative D call TRBD1 (5 bases). Trimming pared 7 bases from V and 4 bases from J, leaving 8 bases between. Germline V gives CDR1 MNHEY, CDR2 SMNVEV (reference sequence). This CDR3 region has 12 residues.

The chain carries TRBV7-9 and TRBJ1-5, with D possibly TRBD1 on 6 matching bases. Trimming took 1 base from V and 6 from J, leaving 10 bases between them. Germline V lookup: CDR1 SEHNR, CDR2 FQNEAQ (reference sequence). There are 14 residues in the CDR3. In nucleotides, the CDR3 is TGTGCCAGCAGCTTAGGACAGGCAAGTCAGCCCCAGCATTTT. Its protein product is CASSLGQASQPQHF.

The chain joins TRBV6-6 to TRBJ1-4; D is uncertain. Germline CDR1 and CDR2: MNHNY and SVGAGI (reference sequence). V lost 10 bases, J lost 4 bases, and 16 bases lay in between. The CDR3 sequence is 14 residues long. DNA of the CDR3: TGTGCCACCTCCGACGCTCGGGGTAATGAAAAACTGTTTTTT. Translated, it gives CATSDARGNEKLFF.

The V and J genes are TRBV6-1 and TRBJ2-2, with a tentative D call TRBD2 (6 bases). This CDR3 contains 15 residues. Trimming pared 2 bases from V and 4 bases from J, leaving 11 bases between. Germline values: CDR1 MNHNS, CDR2 SASEGT. The CDR3, as DNA: TGTGCCAGCAGTGAACAGCGGGCCCCCACCGGGGAGCTGTTTTTT. Its protein product is CASSEQRAPTGELFF.

The chain uses TRBV7-9 and TRBJ2-7; D is undetermined. The CDR3 is made up of 11 amino acids. Germline values: CDR1 SEHNR, CDR2 FQNEAQ (reference sequence). Trimming took off 4 bases at V and 5 bases at J, with 6 bases between the two ends. As DNA, the CDR3 is TGTGCCAGCAGCTCTATGAACGAGCAGTACTTC. It encodes CASSSMNEQYF.

The chain is built from TRBV3-1 (or the pseudogene TRBV3-2) and TRBJ1-6; maybe TRBD1 (6 bases). CDR1 is LGHDT and CDR2 is YNNKEL in the germline V gene (reference sequence). Between the trimmed V and J ends, which lost 3 bases and 10 bases, there was a span of 7 bases. This CDR3 region has 12 residues. CDR3 protein: CASSQGGSPLHF. In DNA form, the CDR3 reads TGTGCCAGCAGCCAGGGGGGCTCACCCCTCCACTTT.

V usage is TRBV29-1 and J usage is TRBJ1-6; 7 bases agree with TRBD1. This CDR3 comprises 15 residues. Losses at the gene ends were 5 bases for V and 8 bases for J; bases not matched to a gene: 12. Germline V gene data show CDR1 as SQVTM and CDR2 as ANQGSEA. This CDR3 reads CSVKTGTDTDSPLHF. The DNA of the CDR3 is TGCAGCGTTAAGACGGGGACAGACACGGATTCACCCCTCCACTTT.

CDR3 loop: CASSPLGGETQYF. The CDR3 nucleotides are TGTGCCAGCAGCCCACTGGGTGGGGAGACCCAGTACTTC. The rearrangement joins TRBV6-2 or TRBV6-3 to TRBJ2-5; D gene uncertain. V was shortened by 6 bases and J by 5 bases, with 13 bases between the two germline ends. The germline V gene encodes CDR1 MNHEY and CDR2 SVGEGT. The CDR3 runs to 13 residues.

The V gene is TRBV11-2, the J gene TRBJ1-2; D not resolved. Per the germline V gene, CDR1 is SGHAT and CDR2 is FQNNGV. The CDR3 contains 14 residues. The V end was cut by 1 base, the J end by 1 base, with 7 bases between. The CDR3 region has the DNA TGTGCCAGCAGCTTAGTCGGTTTTAACTATGGCTACACCTTC. It translates to CASSLVGFNYGYTF.

The gene calls are TRBV27 and TRBJ2-5; 8 bases fit TRBD2. V was pared by 3 bases and J by 5 bases, with 11 bases of the junction left unmatched. Looked up from germline, CDR1 is MNHEY and CDR2 is SMNVEV (reference sequence). CDR3 length: 16 residues. Here the CDR3 DNA reads TGTGCCAGCAGTTTGGCTTCCGGGGGGGATTTTGAGACCCAGTACTTC. Translation gives CASSLASGGDFETQYF.

The rearrangement links TRBV28 to TRBJ2-3; tentatively, D is TRBD2 (6 bases). The germline V and J ends were trimmed by 6 bases and 1 base, with 20 bases remaining between them. Per the germline V gene, CDR1 is MDHEN and CDR2 is SYDVKM. The CDR3 covers 17 residues. CDR3 in DNA: TGTGCCAGCAGAAACCGGTTGGACTATGTGGGCACAGATACGCAGTATTTT. This sequence encodes CASRNRLDYVGTDTQYF.

With respect to this clone: Other nucleotide sequences from this sample produce the same CDR3. The CDR3 bases are TGTGCCAGCAGTTTACGGGGTGGAACTGAAGCTTTCTTT. Translated, it gives CASSLRGGTEAFF. This sequence joins TRBV27 and TRBJ1-1; D unclear. This CDR3 is 13 amino acids long. Trimming removed 2 bases at V and 5 bases at J, with 9 bases between. Germline CDR1 and CDR2: MNHEY and SMNVEV (reference sequence).

The chain couples TRBV28 to TRBJ1-4, with 7 positions matching TRBD1. V shed 3 bases, J shed 6 bases, and the junction held 4 bases outside the gene matches. The germline V gene encodes CDR1 MDHEN and CDR2 SYDVKM. The CDR3 sequence is 14 residues long. The CDR3 loop is CASSFEGQHEKLFF. The CDR3 DNA reads TGTGCCAGCAGTTTTGAGGGACAGCATGAAAAACTGTTTTTT.

The chain combines TRBV14 with TRBJ2-3; D not resolved. The germline V gene encodes CDR1 SGHDN and CDR2 FVKESK. CDR3 length: 14 residues. With 0 bases removed from V and 0 bases from J, the gap between germline ends came to 4 bases. The CDR3, as DNA: TGTGCCAGCAGCCAAGAAGGTAGCACAGATACGCAGTATTTT. Protein product: CASSQEGSTDTQYF.

The chain is built from TRBV3-1 (or the pseudogene TRBV3-2) and TRBJ2-2; weak D call: TRBD1 (6 bases). The germline V and J ends were trimmed by 5 bases and 4 bases, with 23 bases remaining between them. Germline V gene sequence: CDR1 LGHDT, CDR2 YNNKEL (reference sequence). CDR3 length equals 18 residues. The CDR3 region is CASSYPGQGLLGTGELFF. The CDR3 nucleotides are TGTGCCAGCAGCTACCCCGGGCAGGGGCTTCTGGGCACCGGGGAGCTGTTTTTT.

The chain employs TRBV20-1 and TRBJ1-1; perhaps TRBD1 as D (6 bases). Germline V lookup: CDR1 DFQATT, CDR2 SNEGSKA (reference sequence). The CDR3 runs 11 residues. Trimming removed 4 bases at V and 4 bases at J, with 7 bases between. The CDR3 nucleotides read TGCAGTGCTAAGGGGGGCACTGAAGCTTTCTTT. Protein: CSAKGGTEAFF.